The source of this TCR beta chain is a study of blood T cell repertoires in COVID-19. Looking at the study overall: Sites across the United States, Italy and Spain contributed samples from acute and convalescent COVID-19. From T cells, B-cell-depleted T cells, or PBMCs came the material, which was cDNA or gDNA.

Methods used by the authors: Cell counts per sample came from amplifying reference gene primers. Assay: immunoSEQ multiplex PCR; the TCRdb copy retains only in-frame clones and omits some. V, J and clone size are taken as reported in that table, and D and trimming were inferred from the DNA itself. There are 200,000 to 250,000 clones in the sample; approximately 82% occur only once, and 1.5% to 2% lies in the top ten. J was trimmed by 4 bases and V by 4 bases; bases with no gene match: 11. CDR3 length: 18 residues. Germline loops: CDR1 SGHRS, CDR2 YFSETQ. The V gene is TRBV5-1, the J gene TRBJ2-5; 15 bases are a match to TRBD2. This TCR was recovered from an elderly woman with acute or convalescent COVID-19. Sequenced material: peripheral blood. The CDR3: CASSPFQGLAGGRETQYF. For the CDR3, the DNA is TGCGCCAGCAGCCCCTTCCAAGGACTAGCGGGGGGGCGAGAGACCCAGTACTTC.